This TCR beta chain is drawn from a study of a mutant IDH1 vaccine in newly diagnosed glioma. V lost 1 base to trimming and J lost 9 bases, with 11 bases between them. Germline-derived CDR1 and CDR2 are SGHRS and YFSETQ. This CDR3 comprises 13 residues. Regarding time point: week 11, during vaccination. Vaccination used 300 ug of mutant IDH1 20-mer peptide per dose, with topical imiquimod. The assay was immunoSEQ multiplex PCR, and TCRdb's table has in-frame clones only and misses some. The sample has 110,000 or so clones, 90% seen once. On this clone: The antigen is undetermined.

The specimen comprised PBMCs, sampled from a glioma patient whose treatment included an IDH1 peptide vaccine. This TCR was recovered from a woman in her forties or fifties with glioma. The chain is built from TRBV5-1 and TRBJ2-1; D could derive from TRBD1 or TRBD2 (5 bases each). CDR3 sequence reads: CASSLQGSGEQFF. Here the CDR3 DNA reads TGCGCCAGCAGCTTGCAGGGCAGCGGTGAGCAGTTCTTC.